The clone carrying this TCR beta chain turned up a few times. Its antigen remains unknown. This specimen belongs to a study of cytomegalovirus exposure and HLA in healthy donors. Study results and caveats: TCR beta chains numbering approximately 150 were designated cytomegalovirus-associated. The later analysis indicated that the majority of CMV-associated TCR beta chains appeared HLA-restricted.

Primers: 60 Vbeta forward and 13 Jbeta reverse. Assay: immunoSEQ multiplex PCR; the TCRdb copy retains only in-frame clones and omits some. The sample carries hundreds of thousands of clones, under 80% recorded once. Germline values: CDR1 SGHVS, CDR2 FQNEAQ. The CDR3 has 14 residues. V dropped 5 bases and J dropped 5; count of bases not matched to a gene: 8. The sequence derives from a female donor in good health and CMV-seronegative. Sequencing input: PBMCs. The chain couples TRBV7-8 to TRBJ2-5; TRBD1 matches at 7 bases. CDR3 bases: TGTGCCAGCAGCCAGGGGGAAAGGGAGGAGACCCAGTACTTC. It codes for CASSQGEREETQYF.